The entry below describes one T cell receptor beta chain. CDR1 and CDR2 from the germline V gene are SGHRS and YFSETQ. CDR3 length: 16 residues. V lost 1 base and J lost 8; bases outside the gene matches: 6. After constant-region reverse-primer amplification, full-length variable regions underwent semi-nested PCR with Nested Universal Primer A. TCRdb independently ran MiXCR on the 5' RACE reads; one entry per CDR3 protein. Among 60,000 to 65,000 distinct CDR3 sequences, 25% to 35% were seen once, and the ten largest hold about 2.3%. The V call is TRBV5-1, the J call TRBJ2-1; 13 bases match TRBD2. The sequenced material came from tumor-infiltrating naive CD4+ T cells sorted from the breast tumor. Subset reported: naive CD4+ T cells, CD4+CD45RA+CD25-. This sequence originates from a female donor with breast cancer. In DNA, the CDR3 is TGCGCCAGCAGCTTGCTACTAGCGGGGGGGCAGGATGAGCAGTTCTTC. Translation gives CASSLLLAGGQDEQFF. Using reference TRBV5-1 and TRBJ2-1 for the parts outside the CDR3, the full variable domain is KAGVTQTPRYLIKTRGQQVTLSCSPISGHRSVSWYQQTPGQGLQFLFEYFSETQRNKGNFPGRFSGRQFSNSRSEMNVSTLELGDSALYLCASSLLLAGGQDEQFFGPGTRLTVL.